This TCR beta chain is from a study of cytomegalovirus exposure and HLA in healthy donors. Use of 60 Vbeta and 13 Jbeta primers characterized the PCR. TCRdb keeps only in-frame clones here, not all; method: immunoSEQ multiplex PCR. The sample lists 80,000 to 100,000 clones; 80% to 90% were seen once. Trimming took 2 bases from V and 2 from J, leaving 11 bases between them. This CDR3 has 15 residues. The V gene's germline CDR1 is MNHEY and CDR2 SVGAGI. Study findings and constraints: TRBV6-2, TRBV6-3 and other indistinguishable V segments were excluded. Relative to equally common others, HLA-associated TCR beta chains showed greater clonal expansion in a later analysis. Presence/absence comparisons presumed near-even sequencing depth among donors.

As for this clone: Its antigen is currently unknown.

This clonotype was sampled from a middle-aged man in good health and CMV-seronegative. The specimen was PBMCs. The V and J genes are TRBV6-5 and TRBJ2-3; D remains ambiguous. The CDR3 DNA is TGTGCCAGCAGTTACCTTGGTACAGACACAGATACGCAGTATTTT. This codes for CASSYLGTDTDTQYF.